This T cell receptor beta chain appears in the sequencing data of a study of blood T cells in healthy people across ages. Study-wide points: No conclusive comparison of naive versus antigen-experienced cells was possible with unsorted PBMCs. Whereas aged donors had fewer naive CD4+ cells, long-lived donors had more of them and higher diversity.

With regard to this clonotype: Its antigen is undetermined.

Next came a second PCR, run for roughly 6 to 11 cycles, which used a sample-barcoded 5' primer along with a J-beta primer mix. Per sample, CDR3-containing paired-end reads numbered at least 3 million. TCRdb independently ran MiXCR on the 5' RACE reads; one entry per CDR3 protein. The sample lists about 730,000 distinct CDR3 sequences, 40% to 45% seen once, with more than 20% in the top ten. V gave up 3 bases and J gave up 2 bases; unmatched junction bases: 8. CDR3 size: 15 residues. Germline CDR1 and CDR2: SGDLS and YYNGEE. There were at least 5.5 micrograms of total RNA extracted from every sample. The receptor was derived from a woman aged 55-75 years in good health. Sample: blood. The chain has TRBV9 and TRBJ2-7; 7 nucleotides align to TRBD2. CDR3 sequence (DNA): TGTGCCAGCAGCGCCCAGACTAGCCCGCCCTACGAGCAGTACTTC. Its translation: CASSAQTSPPYEQYF.